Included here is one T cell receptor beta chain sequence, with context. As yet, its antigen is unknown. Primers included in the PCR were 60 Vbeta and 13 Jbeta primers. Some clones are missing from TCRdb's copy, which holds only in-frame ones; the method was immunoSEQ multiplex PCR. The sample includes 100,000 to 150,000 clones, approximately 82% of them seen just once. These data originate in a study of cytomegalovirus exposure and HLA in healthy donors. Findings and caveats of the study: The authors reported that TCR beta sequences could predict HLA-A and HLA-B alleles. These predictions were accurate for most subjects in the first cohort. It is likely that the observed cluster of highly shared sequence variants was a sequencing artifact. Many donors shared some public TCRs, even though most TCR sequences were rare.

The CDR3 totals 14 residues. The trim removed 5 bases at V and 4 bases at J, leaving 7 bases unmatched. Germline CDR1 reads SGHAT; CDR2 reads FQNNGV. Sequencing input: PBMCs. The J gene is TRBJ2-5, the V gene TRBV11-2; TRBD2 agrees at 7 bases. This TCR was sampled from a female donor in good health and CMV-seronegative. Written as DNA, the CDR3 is TGTGCCAGCAGCCCCCCCGGACTAGGAGAGACCCAGTACTTC. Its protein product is CASSPPGLGETQYF.